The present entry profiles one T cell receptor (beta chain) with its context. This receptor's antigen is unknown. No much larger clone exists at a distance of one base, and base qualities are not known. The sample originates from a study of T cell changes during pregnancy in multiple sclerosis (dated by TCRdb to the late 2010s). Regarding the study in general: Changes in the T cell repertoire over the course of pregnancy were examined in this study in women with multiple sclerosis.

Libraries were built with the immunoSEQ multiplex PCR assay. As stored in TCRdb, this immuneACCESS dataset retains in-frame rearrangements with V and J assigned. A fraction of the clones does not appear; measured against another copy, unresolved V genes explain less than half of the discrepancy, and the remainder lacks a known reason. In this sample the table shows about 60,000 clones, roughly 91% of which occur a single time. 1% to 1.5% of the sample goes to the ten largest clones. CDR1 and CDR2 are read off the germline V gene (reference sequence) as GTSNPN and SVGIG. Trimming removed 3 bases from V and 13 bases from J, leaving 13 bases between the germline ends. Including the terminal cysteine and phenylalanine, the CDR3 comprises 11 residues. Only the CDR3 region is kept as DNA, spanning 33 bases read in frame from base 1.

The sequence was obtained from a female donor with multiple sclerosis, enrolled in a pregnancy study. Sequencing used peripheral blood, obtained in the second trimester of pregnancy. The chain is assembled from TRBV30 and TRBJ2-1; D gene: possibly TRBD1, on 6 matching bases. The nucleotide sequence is TGTGCCTGGAGCCAGGGGATTATCCAGTTCTTC. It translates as CAWSQGIIQFF.